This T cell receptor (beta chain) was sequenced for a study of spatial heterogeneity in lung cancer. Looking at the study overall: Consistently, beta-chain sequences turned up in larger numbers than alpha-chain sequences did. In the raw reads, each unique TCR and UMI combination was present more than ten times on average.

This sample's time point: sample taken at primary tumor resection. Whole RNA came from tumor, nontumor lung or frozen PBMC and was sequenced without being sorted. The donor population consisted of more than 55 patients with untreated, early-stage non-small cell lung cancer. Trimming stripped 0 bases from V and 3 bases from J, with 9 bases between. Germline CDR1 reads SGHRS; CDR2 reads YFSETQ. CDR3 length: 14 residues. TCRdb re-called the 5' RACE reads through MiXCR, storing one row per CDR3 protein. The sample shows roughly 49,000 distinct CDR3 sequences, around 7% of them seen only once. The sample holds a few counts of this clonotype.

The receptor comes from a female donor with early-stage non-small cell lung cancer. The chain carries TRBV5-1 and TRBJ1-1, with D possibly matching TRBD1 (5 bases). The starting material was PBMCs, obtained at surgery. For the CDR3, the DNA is TGCGCCAGCAGCTTGGTGTTGGGGGACACTGAAGCTTTCTTT. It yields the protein CASSLVLGDTEAFF.